This TCR beta chain originates from a study of shared clonotypes between healthy human individuals. As defined, naive CD8 cells were CD45RO-negative and positively selected for CCR7, with terminally differentiated effector memory CD45RA+ cells excluded. Deletions cut 0 bases from V and 3 bases from J, with 8 bases between. CDR1 and CDR2 from the germline V gene are MGHRA and YSYEKL. This CDR3 has 14 residues. Running of the assay took place at deep level. Data came from immunoSEQ multiplex PCR; TCRdb stores just in-frame clones and leaves some out. The sample carries 1.5 million to 2.5 million clones, about 95% recorded once. In regard to this clone: What it binds is not known.

Study-wide points: Owing to a small donor count, the genetic and exposure-history diversity represented was limited. Generation of non-shared clonotypes was less probable than generation of clonotypes shared by all four donors.

The receptor comes from a man in his late teens or twenties in good health. The sequenced sample consisted of naive CD8+ T cells sorted from blood. The rearrangement uses TRBV4-1 and TRBJ1-1; maybe TRBD1 (5 bases). The CDR3 nucleotides read TGCGCCAGCAGCCAAGACAGGGTCCACACTGAAGCTTTCTTT. Translated: CASSQDRVHTEAFF.